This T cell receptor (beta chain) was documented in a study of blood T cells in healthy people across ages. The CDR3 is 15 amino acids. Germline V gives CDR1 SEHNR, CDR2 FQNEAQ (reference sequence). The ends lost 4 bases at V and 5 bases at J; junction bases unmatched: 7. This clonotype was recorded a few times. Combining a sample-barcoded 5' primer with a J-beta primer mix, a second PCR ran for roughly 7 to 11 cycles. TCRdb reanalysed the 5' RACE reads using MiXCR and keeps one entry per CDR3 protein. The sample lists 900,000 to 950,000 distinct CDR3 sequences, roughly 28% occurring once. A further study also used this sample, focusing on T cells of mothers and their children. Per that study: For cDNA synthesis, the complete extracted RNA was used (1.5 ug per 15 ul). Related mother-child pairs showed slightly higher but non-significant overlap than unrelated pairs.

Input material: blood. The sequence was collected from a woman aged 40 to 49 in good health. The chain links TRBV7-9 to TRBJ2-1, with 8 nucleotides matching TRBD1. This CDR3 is CASSSAGTGHNEQFF. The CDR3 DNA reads TGTGCCAGCAGCTCGGCAGGGACAGGCCACAATGAGCAGTTCTTC.